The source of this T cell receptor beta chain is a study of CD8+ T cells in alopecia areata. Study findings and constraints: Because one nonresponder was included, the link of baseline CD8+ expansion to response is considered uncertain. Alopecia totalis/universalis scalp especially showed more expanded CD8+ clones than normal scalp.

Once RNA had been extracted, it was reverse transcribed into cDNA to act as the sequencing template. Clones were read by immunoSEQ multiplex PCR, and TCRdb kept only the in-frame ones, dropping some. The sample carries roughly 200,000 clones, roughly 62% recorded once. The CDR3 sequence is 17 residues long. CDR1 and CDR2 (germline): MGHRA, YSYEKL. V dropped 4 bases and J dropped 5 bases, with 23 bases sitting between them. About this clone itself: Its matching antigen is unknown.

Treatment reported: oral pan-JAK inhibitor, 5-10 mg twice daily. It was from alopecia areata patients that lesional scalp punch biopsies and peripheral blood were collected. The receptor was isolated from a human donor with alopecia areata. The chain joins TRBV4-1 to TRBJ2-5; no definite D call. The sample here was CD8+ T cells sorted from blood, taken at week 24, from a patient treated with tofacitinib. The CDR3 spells CASSPVYPALPPETQYF. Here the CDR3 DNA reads TGCGCCAGCAGCCCCGTTTATCCGGCTCTCCCCCCCGAGACCCAGTACTTC.